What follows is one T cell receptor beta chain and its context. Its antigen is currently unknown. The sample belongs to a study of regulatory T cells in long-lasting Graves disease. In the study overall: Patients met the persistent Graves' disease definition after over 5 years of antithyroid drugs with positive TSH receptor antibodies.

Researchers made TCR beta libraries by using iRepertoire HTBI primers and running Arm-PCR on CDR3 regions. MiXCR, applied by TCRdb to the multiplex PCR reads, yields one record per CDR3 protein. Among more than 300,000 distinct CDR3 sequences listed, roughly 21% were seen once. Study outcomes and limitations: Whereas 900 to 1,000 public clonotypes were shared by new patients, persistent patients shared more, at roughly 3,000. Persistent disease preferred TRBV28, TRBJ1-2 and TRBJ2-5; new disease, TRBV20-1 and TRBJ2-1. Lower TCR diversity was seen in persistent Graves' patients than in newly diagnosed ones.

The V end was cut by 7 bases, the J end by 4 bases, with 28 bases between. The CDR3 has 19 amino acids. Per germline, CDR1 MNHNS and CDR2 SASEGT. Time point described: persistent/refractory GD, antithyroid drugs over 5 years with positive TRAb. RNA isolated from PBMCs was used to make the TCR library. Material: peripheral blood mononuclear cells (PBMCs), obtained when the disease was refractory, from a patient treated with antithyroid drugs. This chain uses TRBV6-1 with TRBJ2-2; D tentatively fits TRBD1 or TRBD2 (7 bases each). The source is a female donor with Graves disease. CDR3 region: CASIERWDRAGIGTGELFF. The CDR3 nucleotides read TGTGCCAGCATAGAGCGGTGGGACAGAGCGGGAATCGGCACCGGGGAGCTGTTTTTT.